This T cell receptor (beta chain) was observed in a study of regulatory T cells in long-lasting Graves disease. Study in general: Antithyroid drugs had been taken by newly diagnosed Graves' patients for under 3 months. The study's findings and limits: Newly diagnosed Graves' patients exceeded persistent ones in TCR diversity.

Time point given: newly diagnosed GD, antithyroid drugs for less than 3 months. There was RNA extracted from PBMCs, and the TCR library was made from it. Each patient gave around 9.7 milliliters of EDTA-anticoagulated peripheral blood. The sample holds a few counts of this clonotype. Its antigen remains unidentified. Libraries of TCR beta came from iRepertoire HTBI primers plus Arm-PCR of CDR3 regions. TCRdb re-analysed the multiplex PCR reads in MiXCR, keeping a single row per CDR3 protein. The sample lists some 410,000 distinct CDR3 sequences, about 15% occurring once. CDR1 and CDR2 (germline): SQVTM, ANQGSEA. The V segment lost 5 bases and the J segment 2 bases; nucleotides outside the gene matches: 12. This CDR3 is built from 17 residues. The data also belong to a second study, concerning T cells in Graves' hyperthyroidism and ophthalmopathy. In that study: The study used the HTBI primer set for a first-round RT-PCR of the TCR CDR3.

The TCR sequence derives from a woman aged 25 to 45 with Graves disease. J is TRBJ2-1 and V is TRBV29-1; 10 bases are shared with TRBD2. The sequencing here drew on peripheral blood mononuclear cells (PBMCs), taken at new diagnosis, from a patient treated with antithyroid drugs. The CDR3 nucleotides are TGCAGCGTTAAAAGAACTAGCGGGAATTCCGCCTACAATGAGCAGTTCTTC. This sequence encodes CSVKRTSGNSAYNEQFF.